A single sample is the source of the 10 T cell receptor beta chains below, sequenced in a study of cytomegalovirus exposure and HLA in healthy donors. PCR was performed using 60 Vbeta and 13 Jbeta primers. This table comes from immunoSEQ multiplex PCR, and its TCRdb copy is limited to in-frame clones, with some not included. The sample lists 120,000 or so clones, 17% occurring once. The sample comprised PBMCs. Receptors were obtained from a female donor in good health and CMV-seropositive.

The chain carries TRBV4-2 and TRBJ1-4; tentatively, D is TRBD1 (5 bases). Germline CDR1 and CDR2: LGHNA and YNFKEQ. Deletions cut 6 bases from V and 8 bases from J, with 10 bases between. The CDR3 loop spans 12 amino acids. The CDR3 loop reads CASRQGKEKLFF. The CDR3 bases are TGTGCCAGCAGGCAGGGAAAGGAAAAACTGTTTTTT.

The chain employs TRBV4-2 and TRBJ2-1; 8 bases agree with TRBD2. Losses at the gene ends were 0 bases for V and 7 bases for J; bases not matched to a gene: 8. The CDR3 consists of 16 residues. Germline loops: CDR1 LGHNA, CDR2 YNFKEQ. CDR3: CASSQEGTRGGNEQFF. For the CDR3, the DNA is TGTGCCAGCAGCCAAGAAGGGACTCGGGGGGGGAATGAGCAGTTCTTC.

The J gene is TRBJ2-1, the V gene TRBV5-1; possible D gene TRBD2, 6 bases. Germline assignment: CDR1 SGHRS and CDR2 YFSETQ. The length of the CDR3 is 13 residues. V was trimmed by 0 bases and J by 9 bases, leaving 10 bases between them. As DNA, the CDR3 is TGCGCCAGCAGCTTGGGGCTAGCGAGTGAGCAGTTCTTC. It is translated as CASSLGLASEQFF.

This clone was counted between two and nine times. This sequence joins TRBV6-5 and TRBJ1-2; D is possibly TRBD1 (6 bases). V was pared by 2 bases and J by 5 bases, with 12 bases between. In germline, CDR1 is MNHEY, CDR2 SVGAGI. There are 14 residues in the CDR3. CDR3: CASSYGRGGYGYTF. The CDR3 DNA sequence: TGTGCCAGCAGTTACGGCAGGGGTGGTTATGGCTACACCTTC.

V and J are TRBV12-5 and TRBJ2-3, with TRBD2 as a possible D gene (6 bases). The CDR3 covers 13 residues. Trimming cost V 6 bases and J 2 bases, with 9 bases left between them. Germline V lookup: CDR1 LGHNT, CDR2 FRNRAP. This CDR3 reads CASGRGITDTQYF. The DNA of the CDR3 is TGTGCTAGTGGCCGGGGGATCACAGATACGCAGTATTTT.

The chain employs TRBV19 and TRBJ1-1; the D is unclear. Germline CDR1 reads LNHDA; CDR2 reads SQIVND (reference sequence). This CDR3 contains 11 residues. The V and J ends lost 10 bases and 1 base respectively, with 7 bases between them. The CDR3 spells CATTENTEAFF. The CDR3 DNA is TGTGCCACCACAGAGAACACTGAAGCTTTCTTT.

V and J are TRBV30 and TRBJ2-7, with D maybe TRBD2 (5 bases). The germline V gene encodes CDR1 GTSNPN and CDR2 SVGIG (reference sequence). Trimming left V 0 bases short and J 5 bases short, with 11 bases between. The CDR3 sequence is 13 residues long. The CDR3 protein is CAWSVGFGDEQYF. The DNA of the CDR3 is TGTGCCTGGAGTGTAGGGTTCGGGGACGAGCAGTACTTC.

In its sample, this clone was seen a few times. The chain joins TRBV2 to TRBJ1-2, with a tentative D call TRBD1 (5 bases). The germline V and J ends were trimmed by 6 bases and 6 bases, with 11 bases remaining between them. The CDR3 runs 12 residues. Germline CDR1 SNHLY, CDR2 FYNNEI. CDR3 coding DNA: TGTGCCAGCAGGTATGCAGGGAATGGCTACACCTTC. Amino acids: CASRYAGNGYTF.

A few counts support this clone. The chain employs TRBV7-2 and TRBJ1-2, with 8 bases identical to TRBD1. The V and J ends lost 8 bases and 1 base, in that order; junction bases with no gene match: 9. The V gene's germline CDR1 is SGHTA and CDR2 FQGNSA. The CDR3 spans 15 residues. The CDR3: CASGRDRTINYGYTF. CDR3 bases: TGTGCCAGCGGCCGGGACAGGACTATTAACTATGGCTACACCTTC.

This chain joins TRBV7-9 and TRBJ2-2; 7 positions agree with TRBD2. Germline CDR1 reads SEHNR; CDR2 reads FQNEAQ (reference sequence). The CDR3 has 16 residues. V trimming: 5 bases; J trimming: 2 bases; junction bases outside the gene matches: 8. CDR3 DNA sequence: TGTGCCAGCAGCGAGAAACTAGCGATAAACACCGGGGAGCTGTTTTTT. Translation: CASSEKLAINTGELFF.